The text below deals with one T cell receptor beta chain. Germline CDR1 and CDR2: MNHNS and SASEGT. V lost 4 bases and J 1 base, leaving 13 bases between the germline ends. This CDR3 contains 16 residues. The data originate from a study of blood T cell repertoires in COVID-19. The protocol was immunoSEQ multiplex PCR, while the TCRdb copy is restricted to in-frame clones and leaves out a portion. This sample has roughly 100,000 clones, with roughly 91% found just once. This sequence joins TRBV6-1 and TRBJ2-2; D gene unclear. The receptor was isolated from a human donor in a cohort sampled during active COVID-19. Sequenced sample: peripheral blood. This CDR3 reads CASSGRVGLNTGELFF. CDR3 sequence (DNA): TGTGCCAGCAGTGGCCGAGTTGGGCTGAACACCGGGGAGCTGTTTTTT.